This section outlines one T cell receptor (beta chain) sequence together with its context. The antigen remains undetermined. Other DNA sequences from this sample encode an identical CDR3 as well. Method: immunoSEQ multiplex PCR; TCRdb's copy keeps in-frame clones and lacks some. This table holds more than 150,000 clones, approximately 90% found once. The source of the sample is a study of T cell responses to AZD1222 COVID-19 vaccine. Study-level points and caveats: Donors were largely white British and mainly female; clonal diversity was possibly underestimated. Vaccine-related CD4 TCRs covered spike, predominating at 160-218 and 743-854.

The sequence was obtained from an adult who received the AZD1222 COVID-19 vaccine. The sequences come from peripheral blood, collected 28 days after the second AZD1222 dose.

CDR3 coding DNA: TGTGCCAGCAGGACATCCGGGAGGACCGGGGAGCTGTTTTTT. Translation gives CASRTSGRTGELFF. The gene calls are TRBV6-5 and TRBJ2-2; 7 bases line up with TRBD2. The V gene's germline CDR1 is MNHEY and CDR2 SVGAGI. There are 14 residues in the CDR3. Trimming removed 6 bases from V and 5 bases from J; junction bases left unmatched: 6.